These 26 T cell receptor beta chains were sequenced from one sample in a study of blood T cell repertoires in COVID-19. Measured with immunoSEQ multiplex PCR; TCRdb has only the in-frame clones, and not every one. This sample has about 300,000 clones, with 89% found just once. Input material: peripheral blood. The source of these receptors is a woman aged 30 to 39 with COVID-19, enrolled during active disease.

V and J are TRBV19 and TRBJ1-1; TRBD1 matches at 8 bases. The germline gives CDR1 LNHDA, CDR2 SQIVND (reference sequence). V shed 2 bases and J 4 bases; nucleotides not matched to a gene: 6. The CDR3 totals 15 residues. The CDR3 nucleotides read TGTGCCAGTAGTATACGAACAGGGGGTCCCACTGAAGCTTTCTTT. Translating gives CASSIRTGGPTEAFF.

The chain recombines TRBV19 with TRBJ1-1; 8 nucleotides agree with TRBD1. CDR1 is LNHDA, CDR2 SQIVND, per germline (reference sequence). This CDR3 is 16 amino acids long. The trim removed 5 bases at V and 2 bases at J, leaving 10 bases unmatched. This chain's CDR3 is CASSPLDRGRNTEAFF. The CDR3 DNA follows: TGTGCCAGTAGTCCTCTAGACAGGGGTCGTAACACTGAAGCTTTCTTT.

The V gene is TRBV6-5, the J gene TRBJ2-3; D call uncertain. The CDR3 consists of 13 residues. CDR1 and CDR2 from the germline V gene are MNHEY and SVGAGI. Trimming cost V 3 bases and J 6 bases, with 10 bases left between them. The CDR3 sequence: CASSYGQLDTQYF. In nucleotides, the CDR3 is TGTGCCAGCAGTTATGGCCAGTTGGATACGCAGTATTTT.

V gene TRBV4-1 combines with J gene TRBJ2-3, with 9 nucleotides matching TRBD2. Germline CDR1 reads MGHRA; CDR2 reads YSYEKL. Germline trimming cut 2 bases from V and 8 bases from J; bases unmatched to any gene: 2. This CDR3 has 13 amino acids. DNA for the CDR3: TGCGCCAGCAGCCAATTAGCGGGGGCTACGCAGTATTTT. Translated: CASSQLAGATQYF.

In regard to this clone: This sample includes further DNA sequences coding for the same CDR3. The chain carries TRBV19 and TRBJ1-1, with D perhaps TRBD1 (6 bases). Germline loops: CDR1 LNHDA, CDR2 SQIVND (reference sequence). The CDR3 has 14 amino acids. V lost 2 bases to trimming and J lost 2 bases, with 9 bases between them. As DNA, the CDR3 is TGTGCCAGTAGTATATGGGGGGGCAACACTGAAGCTTTCTTT. Translation: CASSIWGGNTEAFF.

V is TRBV2 and J is TRBJ1-3, with TRBD1 as a possible D gene (5 bases). Trimming removed 6 bases from V and 0 bases from J, with 15 bases in between. The germline V gene has CDR1 SNHLY and CDR2 FYNNEI. The CDR3 totals 16 residues. CDR3 protein: CASRKTEVSSGNTIYF. The CDR3 bases are TGTGCCAGCAGGAAGACAGAGGTTAGCTCTGGAAACACCATATATTTT. The full variable domain, completed using reference TRBV2 and TRBJ1-3, is EPEVTQTPSHQVTQMGQEVILRCVPISNHLYFYWYRQILGQKVEFLVSFYNNEISEKSEIFDDQFSVERPDGSNFTLKIRSTKLEDSAMYFCASRKTEVSSGNTIYFGEGSWLTVV.

In DNA form, the CDR3 reads TGTGCCAGCAGCTCCCCGGCAGGGGACTATGGCTACACCTTC. It codes for CASSSPAGDYGYTF. This rearrangement joins TRBV11-2 to TRBJ1-2; D perhaps matches TRBD1 (6 bases). CDR1 SGHAT and CDR2 FQNNGV come from the germline V gene. V lost 4 bases and J 3 bases, leaving 12 bases between the germline ends. CDR3 length equals 14 residues.

J is TRBJ2-1 and V is TRBV7-9; the D is unclear. V was pared by 0 bases and J by 4 bases, with 7 bases between. CDR1 and CDR2 from the germline V gene are SEHNR and FQNEAQ (reference sequence). CDR3 length equals 14 residues. The CDR3 region is CASSLAGSYNEQFF. DNA for the CDR3: TGTGCCAGCAGCTTAGCTGGCAGTTACAATGAGCAGTTCTTC.

This clone has more than one count but fewer than ten. V is TRBV19 and J is TRBJ2-2; maybe TRBD1 (6 bases). CDR1 LNHDA and CDR2 SQIVND come from the germline V gene (reference sequence). With 5 bases removed from V and 5 bases from J, the gap between germline ends came to 15 bases. The CDR3 is made up of 15 amino acids. CDR3 sequence reads: CASSSGVSGTGELFF. In DNA, the CDR3 is TGTGCCAGTAGTTCAGGGGTTTCGGGGACCGGGGAGCTGTTTTTT.

The chain is built from TRBV6-5 and TRBJ1-2; D ambiguous. Germline loops: CDR1 MNHEY, CDR2 SVGAGI. The CDR3 length is 15 residues. V was shortened by 7 bases and J by 2 bases, with 17 bases between the two germline ends. Here the CDR3 reads CASKTLVEGNYGYTF. CDR3 in DNA: TGTGCCAGCAAGACACTCGTCGAGGGAAACTATGGCTACACCTTC.

This clone appeared a single time. This sequence joins TRBV11-2 and TRBJ1-3; 7 bases line up with TRBD1. Trimming removed 1 base from V and 8 bases from J; junction bases left unmatched: 8. The CDR3 is 15 residues long. Looked up from germline, CDR1 is SGHAT and CDR2 is FQNNGV. The CDR3 sequence: CASSLGPGGGYTIYF. The CDR3 coding sequence is TGTGCCAGCAGCTTAGGACCAGGGGGAGGCTACACCATATATTTT.

V usage is TRBV14 and J usage is TRBJ1-2; D is ambiguous. CDR1 is SGHDN and CDR2 is FVKESK in the germline V gene. Trimming took 0 bases from V and 5 from J, leaving 13 bases between them. The CDR3 totals 15 residues. The chain's CDR3 is CASSQDRTEQYGYTF. CDR3 coding DNA: TGTGCCAGCAGCCAAGATCGAACAGAGCAGTATGGCTACACCTTC.

J is TRBJ2-3 and V is TRBV11-2; 8 positions match TRBD2. Germline trimming cut 5 bases from V and 3 bases from J; bases unmatched to any gene: 10. This CDR3 contains 16 residues. Germline lookup yields CDR1 SGHAT and CDR2 FQNNGV. CDR3 DNA sequence: TGTGCCAGCAGCGGATTAGCGGGGCTTTTGACAGATACGCAGTATTTT. Amino acids: CASSGLAGLLTDTQYF.

This clone was picked up one time. The rearrangement uses TRBV12-3 or TRBV12-4 and TRBJ2-5; 8 bases match TRBD1. The CDR3 runs 13 residues. V shed 5 bases and J 2 bases; nucleotides not matched to a gene: 1. CDR3 amino acids: CASSRDRQETQYF. CDR3 sequence (DNA): TGTGCCAGCAGTCGGGACAGGCAAGAGACCCAGTACTTC.

J is TRBJ2-3 and V is TRBV6-4, with D possibly TRBD2 on 7 matching bases. V was clipped by 3 bases and J by 4 bases, with 11 bases between them. The germline gives CDR1 MRHNA, CDR2 SNTAGT. CDR3 length: 14 amino acids. The CDR3 bases are TGTGCCAGCAGTGATAAGGGGGGGCCAGATACGCAGTATTTT. It translates to CASSDKGGPDTQYF.

This rearrangement joins TRBV6-5 to TRBJ1-6; 11 bases fit TRBD1. V trimming: 6 bases; J trimming: 6 bases; junction bases outside the gene matches: 1. The germline gives CDR1 MNHEY, CDR2 SVGAGI. CDR3 length: 14 residues. The CDR3 here is CASRDRGRNSPLHF. The CDR3 coding sequence is TGTGCCAGCAGGGACAGGGGGCGTAATTCACCCCTCCACTTT.

This chain links TRBV12-3 or TRBV12-4 with TRBJ1-2; D might be TRBD1 (5 bases). The CDR3 contains 13 residues. Trimming stripped 2 bases from V and 8 bases from J, with 12 bases between. CDR3 DNA sequence: TGTGCCAGCAGTTTAAGCAGGGTAGGAGGCTACACCTTC. It is translated as CASSLSRVGGYTF.

The CDR3: CASSPGVRAFF. The DNA for the CDR3 is TGTGCCAGCAGCCCAGGGGTAAGAGCTTTCTTT. V gene TRBV7-9 combines with J gene TRBJ1-1, with D possibly TRBD1 on 6 matching bases. V lost 5 bases, J lost 10 bases, and 11 bases lay in between. This CDR3 has 11 amino acids. Germline values: CDR1 SEHNR, CDR2 FQNEAQ (reference sequence).

The chain combines TRBV4-1 with TRBJ1-2; D gene unclear. Trimming removed 0 bases at V and 6 bases at J, with 17 bases between. The CDR3 loop spans 16 amino acids. In germline, CDR1 is MGHRA, CDR2 YSYEKL. CDR3 sequence: CASSQEVWAGQNGYTF. The CDR3 DNA is TGCGCCAGCAGCCAAGAGGTTTGGGCCGGCCAGAATGGCTACACCTTC.

The chain recombines TRBV2 with TRBJ2-5; D is undetermined. Trimming left V 0 bases short and J 1 base short, with 9 bases between. The germline V gene has CDR1 SNHLY and CDR2 FYNNEI. CDR3 length: 15 residues. The CDR3, as DNA: TGTGCCAGCAGTGAAGCTAAAACATCCCAAGAGACCCAGTACTTC. It yields the protein CASSEAKTSQETQYF.

This clone was observed a few times. The V call is TRBV28, the J call TRBJ2-3; the D gene is possibly TRBD2 (6 bases). The CDR3 runs 12 residues. The V end lost 2 bases, the J end lost 6 bases, and 6 bases lay between the germline ends. In germline, CDR1 is MDHEN, CDR2 SYDVKM. The CDR3 sequence is CASSLGGDTQYF. The DNA of the CDR3 is TGTGCCAGCAGTTTAGGAGGGGATACGCAGTATTTT.

A few counts support this clone. The chain uses TRBV19 and TRBJ2-5; no firm D call. The CDR3 covers 14 residues. Germline V lookup: CDR1 LNHDA, CDR2 SQIVND (reference sequence). Trimming pared 6 bases from V and 5 bases from J, leaving 16 bases between. In nucleotides, the CDR3 is TGTGCCAGTAGCACCGCGACTTCACGGGAGACCCAGTACTTC. It is translated as CASSTATSRETQYF.

CDR3 coding DNA: TGTGCCAGTAGTACAACGGACAGGCGACTGAATCAGCCCCAGCATTTT. Its translation is CASSTTDRRLNQPQHF. V gene TRBV19 combines with J gene TRBJ1-5; TRBD1 agrees at 7 bases. The V and J ends lost 4 bases and 4 bases, in that order; junction bases with no gene match: 10. This CDR3 spans 16 amino acids. Germline assignment: CDR1 LNHDA and CDR2 SQIVND (reference sequence).

The genes are TRBV19 and TRBJ2-2; TRBD2 aligns across 7 bases. V shed 5 bases, J shed 3 bases, and the junction held 6 bases outside the gene matches. The CDR3 spans 15 residues. In germline, CDR1 is LNHDA, CDR2 SQIVND (reference sequence). The CDR3 coding sequence is TGTGCCAGTAGTTTCTCTAGCGGATACACCGGGGAGCTGTTTTTT. Its translation: CASSFSSGYTGELFF.

The chain is built from TRBV11-2 and TRBJ2-3, with 7 bases identical to TRBD2. The CDR3 runs 14 residues. Germline loops: CDR1 SGHAT, CDR2 FQNNGV. The V segment lost 5 bases and the J segment 8 bases; nucleotides outside the gene matches: 10. The CDR3 loop is CASSASEAGLTQYF. The CDR3 DNA reads TGTGCCAGCAGCGCAAGTGAAGCGGGGCTTACGCAGTATTTT.

In this sample, this clone turned up a few times. The rearrangement joins TRBV5-1 to TRBJ1-6; TRBD1 matches 7 bases. The CDR3 runs 14 residues. Germline V gene lookup returns CDR1 SGHRS and CDR2 YFSETQ. V dropped 4 bases and J dropped 4; count of bases not matched to a gene: 2. The CDR3 nucleotides are TGCGCCAGCAGCCTGGGACAGTATAATTCACCCCTCCACTTT. It codes for CASSLGQYNSPLHF.